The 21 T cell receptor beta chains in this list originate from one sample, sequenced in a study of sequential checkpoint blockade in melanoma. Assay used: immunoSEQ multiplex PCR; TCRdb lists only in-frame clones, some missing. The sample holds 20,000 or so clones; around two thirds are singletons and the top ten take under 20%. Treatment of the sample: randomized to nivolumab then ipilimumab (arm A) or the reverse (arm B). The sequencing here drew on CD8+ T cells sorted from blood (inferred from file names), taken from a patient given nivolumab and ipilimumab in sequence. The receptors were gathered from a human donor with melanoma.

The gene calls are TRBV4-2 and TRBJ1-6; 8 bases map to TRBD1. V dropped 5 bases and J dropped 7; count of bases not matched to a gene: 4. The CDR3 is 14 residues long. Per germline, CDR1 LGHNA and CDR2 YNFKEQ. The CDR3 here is CASSAGQGNSPLHF. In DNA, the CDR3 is TGTGCCAGCAGCGCCGGACAGGGCAATTCACCCCTCCACTTT.

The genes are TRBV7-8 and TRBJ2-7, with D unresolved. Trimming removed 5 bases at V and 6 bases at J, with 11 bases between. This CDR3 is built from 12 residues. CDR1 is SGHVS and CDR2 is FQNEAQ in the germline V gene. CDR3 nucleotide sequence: TGTGCCAGCAGCCCAGGCCTGGGCGAGCAGTACTTC. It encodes CASSPGLGEQYF.

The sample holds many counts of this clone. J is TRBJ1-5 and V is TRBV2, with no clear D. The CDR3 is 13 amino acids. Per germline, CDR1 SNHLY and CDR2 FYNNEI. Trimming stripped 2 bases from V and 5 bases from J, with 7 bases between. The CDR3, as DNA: TGTGCCAGCAGTGAATCAGGTTATCAGCCCCAGCATTTT. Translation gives CASSESGYQPQHF.

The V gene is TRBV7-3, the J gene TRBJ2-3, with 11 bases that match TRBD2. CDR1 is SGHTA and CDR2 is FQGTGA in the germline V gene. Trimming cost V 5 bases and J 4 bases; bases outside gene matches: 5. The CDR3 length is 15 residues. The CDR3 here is CASSHTSGGPDTQYF. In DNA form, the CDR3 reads TGTGCCAGCAGCCACACTAGCGGGGGTCCAGATACGCAGTATTTT.

Written as DNA, the CDR3 is TGTGCCACCTGCGCCGGGACAGGGGGAAGCCAGCCCCAGCATTTT. Amino acids: CATCAGTGGSQPQHF. The chain recombines TRBV15 with TRBJ1-5; TRBD1 matches 11 bases. The germline CDR1 and CDR2 sequences are LNHNV and YYDKDF (reference sequence). The CDR3 loop spans 15 amino acids. With V trimmed by 8 bases and J by 7 bases, 10 bases remained unmatched.

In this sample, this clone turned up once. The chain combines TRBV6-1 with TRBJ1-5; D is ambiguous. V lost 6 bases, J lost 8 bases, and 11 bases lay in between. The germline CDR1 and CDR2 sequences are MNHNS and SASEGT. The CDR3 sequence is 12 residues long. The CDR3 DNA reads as TGTGCCAGCAGCCCCACGAGGGAGCCCCAGCATTTT. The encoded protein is CASSPTREPQHF.

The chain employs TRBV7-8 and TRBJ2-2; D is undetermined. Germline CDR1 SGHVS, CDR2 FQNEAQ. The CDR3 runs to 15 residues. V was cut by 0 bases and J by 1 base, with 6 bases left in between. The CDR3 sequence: CASSLAPVNTGELFF. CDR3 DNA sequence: TGTGCCAGCAGCTTAGCGCCGGTGAACACCGGGGAGCTGTTTTTT.

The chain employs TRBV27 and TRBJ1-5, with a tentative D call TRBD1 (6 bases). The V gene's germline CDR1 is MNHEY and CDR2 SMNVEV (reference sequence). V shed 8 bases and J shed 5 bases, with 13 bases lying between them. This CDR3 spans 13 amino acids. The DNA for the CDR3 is TGTGCCAGCGGTCAGGGGAGGGATCAGCCCCAGCATTTT. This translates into CASGQGRDQPQHF.

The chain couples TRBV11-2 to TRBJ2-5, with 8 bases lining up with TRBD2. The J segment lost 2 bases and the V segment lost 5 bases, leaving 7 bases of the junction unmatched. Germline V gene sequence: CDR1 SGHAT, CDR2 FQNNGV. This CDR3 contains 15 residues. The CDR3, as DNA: TGTGCCAGCAGCCCAGTAGCGGGGCCACAAGAGACCCAGTACTTC. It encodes CASSPVAGPQETQYF.

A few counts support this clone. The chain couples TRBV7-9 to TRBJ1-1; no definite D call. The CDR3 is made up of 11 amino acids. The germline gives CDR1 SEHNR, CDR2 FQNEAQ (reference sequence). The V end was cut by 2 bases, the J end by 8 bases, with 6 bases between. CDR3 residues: CASSLTGEAFF. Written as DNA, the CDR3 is TGTGCCAGCAGCTTAACCGGGGAAGCTTTCTTT.

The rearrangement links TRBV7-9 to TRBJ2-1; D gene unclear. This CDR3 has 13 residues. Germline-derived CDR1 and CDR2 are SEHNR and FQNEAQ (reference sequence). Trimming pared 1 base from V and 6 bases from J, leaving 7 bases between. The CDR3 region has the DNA TGTGCCAGCAGCTTAGTAACCAGCAATGAGCAGTTCTTC. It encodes CASSLVTSNEQFF.

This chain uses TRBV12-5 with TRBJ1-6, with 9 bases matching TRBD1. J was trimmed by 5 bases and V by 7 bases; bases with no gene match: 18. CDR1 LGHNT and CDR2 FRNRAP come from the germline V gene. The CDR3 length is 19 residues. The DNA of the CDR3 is TGTGCTAGTGCCTTGGGTATTGGGACAGGGACTCTAAATAATTCACCCCTCCACTTT. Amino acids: CASALGIGTGTLNNSPLHF.

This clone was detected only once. The CDR3 DNA reads TGTGCCAGCAGCCAAGACGGCTACAATGAGCAGTTCTTC. As protein: CASSQDGYNEQFF. The chain combines TRBV4-2 with TRBJ2-1; D uncertain. Deletions cut 0 bases from V and 3 bases from J, with 3 bases between. From germline, CDR1 is LGHNA and CDR2 YNFKEQ. This CDR3 contains 13 residues.

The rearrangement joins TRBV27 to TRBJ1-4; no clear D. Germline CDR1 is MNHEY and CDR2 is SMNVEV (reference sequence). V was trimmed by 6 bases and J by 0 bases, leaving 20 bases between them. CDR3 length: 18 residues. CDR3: CASRKTGFHKATNEKLFF. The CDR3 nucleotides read TGTGCCAGCAGAAAAACGGGTTTTCACAAAGCAACTAATGAAAAACTGTTTTTT. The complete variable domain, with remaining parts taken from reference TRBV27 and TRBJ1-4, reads EAQVTQNPRYLITVTGKKLTVTCSQNMNHEYMSWYRQDPGLGLRQIYYSMNVEVTDKGDVPEGYKVSRKEKRNFPLILESPSPNQTSLYFCASRKTGFHKATNEKLFFGSGTQLSVL.

The CDR3 DNA sequence: TGCGCCAGCAGTCAATCAAGAGGGTGCAGCGGGGATAGCAATCAGCCCCAGCATTTT. Translating it yields CASSQSRGCSGDSNQPQHF. This chain links TRBV23-1 with TRBJ1-5; D is undetermined. Being an ORF, TRBV23-1 has a function that is uncertain. The CDR3 spans 19 residues. Trimming removed 0 bases at V and 0 bases at J, with 18 bases between.

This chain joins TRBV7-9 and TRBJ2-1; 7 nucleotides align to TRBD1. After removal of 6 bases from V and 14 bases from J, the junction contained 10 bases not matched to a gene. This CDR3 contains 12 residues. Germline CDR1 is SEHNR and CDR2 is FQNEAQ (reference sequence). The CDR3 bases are TGTGCCAGCAGGACAGGGTTAGGAGCGGAGTTCTTC. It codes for CASRTGLGAEFF.

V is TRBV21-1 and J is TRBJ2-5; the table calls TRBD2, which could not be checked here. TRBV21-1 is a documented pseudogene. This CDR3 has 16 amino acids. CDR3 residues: CASSKDLWGVQETQYF. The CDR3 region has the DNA TGTGCCAGCAGCAAAGATCTCTGGGGAGTTCAAGAGACCCAGTACTTC.

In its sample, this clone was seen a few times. The CDR3 DNA reads TGCGCCAGCAGCCAAGCCCTTAGGGGCGGGGGGCTGTGGAACATTCAGTACTTC. This gives the protein CASSQALRGGGLWNIQYF. The V call is TRBV4-3, the J call TRBJ2-4, with TRBD2 identical over 8 bases. Trimming removed 1 base from V and 7 bases from J; junction bases left unmatched: 15. Germline values: CDR1 LGHNA, CDR2 YSLEER. The CDR3 length is 18 residues.

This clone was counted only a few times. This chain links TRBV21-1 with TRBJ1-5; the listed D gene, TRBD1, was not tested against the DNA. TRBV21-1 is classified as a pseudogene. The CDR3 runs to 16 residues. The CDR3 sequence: CASSKAPGQNNQPQHF. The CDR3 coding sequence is TGTGCCAGCAGCAAAGCCCCGGGACAGAACAATCAGCCCCAGCATTTT.

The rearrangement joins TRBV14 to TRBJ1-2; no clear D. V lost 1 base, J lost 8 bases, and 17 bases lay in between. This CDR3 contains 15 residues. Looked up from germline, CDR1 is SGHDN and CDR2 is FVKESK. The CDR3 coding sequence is TGTGCCAGCAGCCAAGGGCCAGCTAGCGCGGTAGGCTACACCTTC. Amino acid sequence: CASSQGPASAVGYTF. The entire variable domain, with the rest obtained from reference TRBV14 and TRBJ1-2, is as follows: EAGVTQFPSHSVIEKGQTVTLRCDPISGHDNLYWYRRVMGKEIKFLLHFVKESKQDESGMPNNRFLAERTGGTYSTLKVQPAELEDSGVYFCASSQGPASAVGYTFGSGTRLTVV.

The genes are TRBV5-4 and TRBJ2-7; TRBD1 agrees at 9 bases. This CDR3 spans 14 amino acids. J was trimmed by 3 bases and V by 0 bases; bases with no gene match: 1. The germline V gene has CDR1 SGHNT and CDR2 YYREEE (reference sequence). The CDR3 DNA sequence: TGTGCCAGCAGCTTGGGGGGACAGGGCTACGAGCAGTACGTC. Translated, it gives CASSLGGQGYEQYV.